This T cell receptor (beta chain) was profiled in a study of T cells in tumors after PD-1 blockade. Germline V gene lookup returns CDR1 MNHEY and CDR2 SVGAGI. The CDR3 runs 15 residues. V was pared by 8 bases and J by 0 bases, with 8 bases of the junction left unmatched. Some clones are missing from TCRdb's copy, which holds only in-frame ones; the method was immunoSEQ multiplex PCR. This repertoire shows about 47,000 clones, 79% found once; its top ten account for over 15%. This specimen was PBMCs, taken before anti-PD-1 treatment. The chain joins TRBV6-5 to TRBJ1-2, with 8 bases lining up with TRBD1. The TCR comes from a human donor with basal cell carcinoma. The CDR3 DNA is TGTGCCAGCCGCGGACAGGGTGGGGCTAACTATGGCTACACCTTC. It codes for CASRGQGGANYGYTF.